These 11 T cell receptor beta chains share one sample of origin, sequenced in a study of CD8+CD57+ T cells in acquired aplastic anemia. It was patients with CD8+CD57+ cell expansion by flow cytometry who were chosen for sequencing. Genomic DNA, serving as template, underwent TCR beta VDJ and CDR3 profiling. TCRdb called the reads again in MiXCR, with one record for every CDR3 protein. The data show around 290,000 distinct CDR3 sequences, roughly 53% seen once. The sample taken for sequencing was sorted CD4+, CD8+, or CD8+CD57+ T cells (not recorded which) from PBMCs. The receptors were sampled from a human donor with aplastic anemia.

Only a few counts were recorded for this clonotype. This sequence joins TRBV3-1 and TRBJ1-3; D unresolved. This CDR3 contains 15 residues. V was trimmed by 4 bases and J by 0 bases, leaving 10 bases between them. Germline V gives CDR1 LGHDT, CDR2 YNNKEL (reference sequence). The CDR3 bases are TGTGCCAGCAGCCGAGACGGTAGCTCTGGAAACACCATATATTTT. The encoded protein is CASSRDGSSGNTIYF.

This clonotype came up a few times. The chain uses TRBV20-1 and TRBJ1-1; a weak D match, TRBD1 (5 bases). The CDR3 runs to 14 residues. Germline V lookup: CDR1 DFQATT, CDR2 SNEGSKA (reference sequence). V was pared by 0 bases and J by 4 bases, with 12 bases between. CDR3 in DNA: TGCAGTGCTAGAGATAACTCAGGGACCACTGAAGCTTTCTTT. This codes for CSARDNSGTTEAFF.

Ten or more counts support this clonotype. The genes are TRBV5-5 and TRBJ1-3, with D perhaps TRBD1 (5 bases). The germline gives CDR1 SGHKS, CDR2 YYEKEE (reference sequence). Between the trimmed V and J ends, which lost 4 bases and 8 bases, there was a span of 16 bases. This CDR3 has 14 amino acids. The CDR3 DNA sequence: TGTGCCAGCAGCCCGGGGGGGGTTCGGGACACCATATATTTT. Translated, it gives CASSPGGVRDTIYF.

This clonotype occurred many times. This chain joins TRBV19 and TRBJ2-5; D gene ambiguous. There are 12 residues in the CDR3. CDR1 and CDR2 from the germline V gene are LNHDA and SQIVND (reference sequence). The V end was cut by 5 bases, the J end by 7 bases, with 11 bases between. CDR3 region: CASSPDVGTQYF. CDR3 sequence (DNA): TGTGCCAGTAGTCCGGACGTGGGGACCCAGTACTTC.

The V and J genes are TRBV20-1 and TRBJ1-2; 9 bases align to TRBD1. Germline values: CDR1 DFQATT, CDR2 SNEGSKA (reference sequence). This CDR3 contains 13 residues. V lost 5 bases and J lost 5; bases outside the gene matches: 6. CDR3 nucleotide sequence: TGCAGTGCTCCCCGGACAGGGGCTTATGGCTACACCTTC. Its protein product is CSAPRTGAYGYTF.

V gene TRBV25-1 combines with J gene TRBJ2-7; D perhaps matches TRBD1 (5 bases). Trimming pared 4 bases from V and 1 base from J, leaving 8 bases between. CDR1 MGHDK and CDR2 SYGVNS come from the germline V gene. CDR3 size: 13 residues. The CDR3 DNA reads as TGTGCCAGCAGTGCAACAGGTTCCTACGAGCAGTACTTC. Its protein product is CASSATGSYEQYF.

At least ten counts were recorded for this clonotype. This chain connects TRBV3-1 to TRBJ1-2, with unresolved D. Deletions cut 1 base from V and 8 bases from J, with 11 bases between. Germline loops: CDR1 LGHDT, CDR2 YNNKEL (reference sequence). The CDR3 is 13 amino acids. The CDR3, as DNA: TGTGCCAGCAGCCAAGTTTCAACCTACGGCTACACCTTC. Encoded protein: CASSQVSTYGYTF.

This clonotype was counted ten times or more. The V gene is TRBV12-3 or TRBV12-4, the J gene TRBJ2-2; possible D gene TRBD2, 6 bases. CDR3 length equals 14 residues. Trimming stripped 2 bases from V and 3 bases from J, with 7 bases between. CDR3 DNA sequence: TGTGCCAGCAGTTTATGGGGGGACACCGGGGAGCTGTTTTTT. Protein sequence: CASSLWGDTGELFF.

This clonotype came up many times. This chain joins TRBV5-1 and TRBJ1-1; the match to TRBD1 covers 9 bases. CDR1 is SGHRS and CDR2 is YFSETQ in the germline V gene. Trimming at V came to 0 bases and at J to 5 bases, leaving 5 bases not matched to a gene. The CDR3 runs to 15 residues. The CDR3 region is CASSLGGGTGTEAFF. CDR3 DNA: TGCGCCAGCAGCTTGGGAGGGGGGACAGGGACTGAAGCTTTCTTT.

This chain connects TRBV7-2 to TRBJ2-2; TRBD1 agrees at 7 bases. V trimming: 1 base; J trimming: 7 bases; junction bases outside the gene matches: 9. The CDR3 spans 16 residues. Germline V CDR1 and CDR2: SGHTA, FQGNSA. CDR3 protein: CASSLVGSGGNGELFF. For the CDR3, the DNA is TGTGCCAGCAGCTTAGTGGGCTCAGGGGGAAACGGGGAGCTGTTTTTT.

This chain joins TRBV6-4 and TRBJ1-1, with D perhaps matching TRBD1 (5 bases). Per the germline V gene, CDR1 is MRHNA and CDR2 is SNTAGT. Trimming shortened V by 1 base and J by 9 bases, and 12 bases separated the two germline ends. The CDR3 sequence is 13 residues long. DNA of the CDR3: TGTGCCAGCAGTGACTTCGAGGGGAGTAAAGCTTTCTTT. Its translation: CASSDFEGSKAFF.